The rows below give T cell receptor beta chains drawn from one sample of a study of OX40 agonist ivuxolimab in advanced cancers. The repertoire was sequenced with immunoSEQ multiplex PCR; TCRdb's copy has only in-frame clones and lacks some. The table lists 65,000 to 70,000 clones, about 90% of them singletons. The sequenced sample was CD4+ or CD8+ T cells sorted from blood, obtained in a trial of the OX40 agonist ivuxolimab. These receptor sequences come from an adult with an advanced solid tumor such as melanoma, head and neck, liver or kidney cancer. Each CDR3 is given with its conserved first and last residue. Fields, in order: J gene, V gene, CDR3 protein.

TRBJ2-7 TRBV18 CASSPGDKPYEQYF
TRBJ1-1 TRBV19 CASSHIRTGYGANTEAFF
TRBJ2-1 TRBV14 CASSQALWTGNEQFF
TRBJ2-7 TRBV5-8 CASSLDDGPYEQYF
TRBJ1-5 TRBV28 CASSLAQGGNQPQHF
TRBJ2-3 TRBV18 CASSKGLAELTDTQYF
TRBJ2-7 TRBV27 CASRRDRGIYEQYF
TRBJ1-5 TRBV6-6 CASSQEDYSNQPQHF
TRBJ2-7 TRBV6-5 CASSRTGAYEQYF
TRBJ2-3 TRBV11-3 CASSLDMALSTDTQYF
TRBJ2-7 TRBV6-1 CASWWRRTINEQYF
TRBJ2-1 TRBV9 CASSLDNEQFF
TRBJ2-7 TRBV19 CASSGPGWSGRPDLYEQYF
TRBJ2-1 TRBV7-3 CASSPSGRAANEQFF
TRBJ1-1 TRBV10-1 CASSEELGSTEAFF
TRBJ1-5 TRBV6-1 CASGQWLMQPQHF
TRBJ2-1 TRBV6-5 CASRPLWRINEQFF
TRBJ1-2 TRBV6-6 CASSADSFYGYTF
TRBJ1-3 TRBV11-2 CASRHTGGNTIYF
TRBJ1-5 TRBV6-6 CASSDRGNQPQHF
TRBJ1-2 TRBV29-1 CSVGLANSNYGYTF
TRBJ1-3 TRBV6-6 CASKPQGSGNTIYF
TRBJ2-1 TRBV28 CASSYSSGRAANEQFF
TRBJ1-2 TRBV7-2 CASSLVLGQGALGYGYTF
TRBJ1-3 TRBV19 CASTRGSSGNTIYF
TRBJ2-5 TRBV5-4 CASSPLAGGGETQYF
TRBJ1-1 TRBV29-1 CSVVPNTEAFF
TRBJ2-1 TRBV7-8 CASSLEVLAGVPNSYNEQFF
TRBJ2-2 TRBV4-1 CASSLRGGTGELFF
TRBJ2-3 TRBV9 CASSPSQAGERDTQYF
TRBJ2-7 TRBV5-4 CASSSRDRGYEQYF
TRBJ2-3 TRBV7-2 CASSLMASDTQYF
TRBJ2-1 TRBV7-3 CASSSPGHGGEQFF
TRBJ2-7 TRBV5-1 CASSPIRLGREQYF
TRBJ1-1 TRBV6-4 CASSDQWGTEAFF
TRBJ2-7 TRBV5-5 CASSLGGRISSYEQYF
TRBJ2-7 TRBV5-1 CASRRLAGDYEQYF
TRBJ1-2 TRBV7-9 CASSSPSDRRDGYTF
TRBJ1-1 TRBV7-9 CASSPAVQNTEAFF
TRBJ2-5 TRBV18 CASSPIVTGTSQETQYF
TRBJ2-5 TRBV5-4 CASSRGTGTQETQYF
TRBJ1-4 TRBV5-1 CASSFNNEKLFF
TRBJ2-1 TRBV28 CASLPLLAGDYNEQFF
TRBJ2-3 TRBV19 CASSDRGSTDTQYF
TRBJ2-3 TRBV4-3 CASSQLAFTDTQYF
TRBJ2-1 TRBV10-1 CASSESVNEQFF
TRBJ1-1 TRBV28 CASSLLFQGGAFF
TRBJ2-1 TRBV5-1 CASSHGDSYNEQFF
TRBJ1-2 TRBV10-3 CAITQGPDRDGYTF
TRBJ1-2 TRBV2 CASIVEDYGYTF
TRBJ2-1 TRBV19 CASSKTSGLAGGPHEQFF
TRBJ2-3 TRBV21-1 CATPGEAVTSTDTQYF
TRBJ2-2 TRBV9 CASSASGRAYTGELFF
TRBJ2-3 TRBV6-5 CASSSRTDTQYF